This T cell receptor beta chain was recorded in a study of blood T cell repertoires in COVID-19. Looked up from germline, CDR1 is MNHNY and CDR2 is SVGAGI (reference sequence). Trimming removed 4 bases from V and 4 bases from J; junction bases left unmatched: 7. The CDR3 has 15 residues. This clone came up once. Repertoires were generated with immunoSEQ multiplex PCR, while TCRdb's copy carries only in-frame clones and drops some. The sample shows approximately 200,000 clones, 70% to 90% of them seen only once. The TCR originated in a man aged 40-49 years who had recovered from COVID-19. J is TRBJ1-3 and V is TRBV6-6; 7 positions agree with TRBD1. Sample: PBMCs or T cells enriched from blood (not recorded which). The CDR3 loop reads CASSSPDREGNTIYF. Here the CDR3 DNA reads TGTGCCAGCAGTTCCCCCGACAGGGAGGGAAACACCATATATTTT.